The 16 T cell receptor beta chains below were found in one sample sequenced in a study of OX40 agonist ivuxolimab in advanced cancers. Clones were sequenced by immunoSEQ multiplex PCR, and TCRdb holds only the in-frame ones, with some missing. The data show tens of thousands of clones, 85% to 90% seen once. This specimen consisted of CD4+ or CD8+ T cells sorted from blood, obtained in a trial of the OX40 agonist ivuxolimab. The receptor set was obtained from an adult with an advanced solid tumor such as melanoma, head and neck, liver or kidney cancer.

The chain couples TRBV29-1 to TRBJ2-7; no clear D gene. This CDR3 spans 12 amino acids. Germline CDR1 reads SQVTM; CDR2 reads ANQGSEA. Trimming stripped 6 bases from V and 5 bases from J, with 14 bases between. The DNA for the CDR3 is TGCAGCGTCACCCGTCCCCCGCACGAGCAGTACTTC. Translation gives CSVTRPPHEQYF.

The V and J genes are TRBV5-4 and TRBJ2-5; D is ambiguous. Deletions cut 0 bases from V and 5 bases from J, with 2 bases between. The CDR3 totals 11 residues. The germline V gene encodes CDR1 SGHNT and CDR2 YYREEE (reference sequence). The CDR3 region has the DNA TGTGCCAGCAGCTTGGAGGAGACCCAGTACTTC. Its protein is CASSLEETQYF.

The CDR3 coding sequence is TGTGCCAGCAGCTCAATAGCGGGAGGGCCAAATGAGCAGTTCTTC. Residues: CASSSIAGGPNEQFF. The V call is TRBV5-5, the J call TRBJ2-1; 11 bases fit TRBD2. The CDR3 totals 15 residues. Unmatched junction bases numbered 6, after V lost 3 bases and J lost 7 bases. Germline CDR1 and CDR2: SGHKS and YYEKEE (reference sequence).

V and J are TRBV6-6 and TRBJ1-1; TRBD1 aligns across 7 bases. Germline-derived CDR1 and CDR2 are MNHNY and SVGAGI (reference sequence). The CDR3 is made up of 12 amino acids. Losses at the gene ends were 2 bases for V and 11 bases for J; bases not matched to a gene: 5. The CDR3 protein is CASSYRQGEAFF. CDR3 nucleotide sequence: TGTGCCAGCAGTTACCGACAGGGAGAGGCTTTCTTT.

CDR3 residues: CASSQTGKGNQPQHF. The CDR3 DNA is TGTGCCAGCAGTCAGACAGGGAAGGGCAATCAGCCCCAGCATTTT. The J gene is TRBJ1-5, the V gene TRBV6-5; 7 bases line up with TRBD1. The CDR3 is 15 residues long. Germline V gene sequence: CDR1 MNHEY, CDR2 SVGAGI. Losses at the gene ends were 5 bases for V and 2 bases for J; bases not matched to a gene: 6.

V usage is TRBV9 and J usage is TRBJ1-4, with a possible D match to TRBD1 (6 bases). Germline CDR1 reads SGDLS; CDR2 reads YYNGEE. The V gene lost 4 bases and the J gene lost 5 bases, with 18 bases spanning the gap. The CDR3 consists of 16 residues. The DNA of the CDR3 is TGTGCCAGCAGCCCCCTCCAGGGGATGGGGAATGAAAAACTGTTTTTT. Residues: CASSPLQGMGNEKLFF.

DNA of the CDR3: TGTGCCAGCAGCGGACAGAGGAACTATGGCTACACCTTC. It is translated as CASSGQRNYGYTF. The chain has TRBV11-1 and TRBJ1-2, with D perhaps TRBD1 (6 bases). Germline V lookup: CDR1 SGHAT, CDR2 FQDESV (reference sequence). Trimming cost V 5 bases and J 2 bases, with 9 bases left between them. This CDR3 has 13 amino acids.

The J gene is TRBJ1-1, the V gene TRBV6-1; D remains ambiguous. Trimming removed 1 base at V and 0 bases at J, with 3 bases between. Germline-derived CDR1 and CDR2 are MNHNS and SASEGT. This CDR3 comprises 13 residues. The CDR3 reads CASSEGVNTEAFF. The CDR3 DNA sequence: TGTGCCAGCAGTGAAGGGGTGAACACTGAAGCTTTCTTT.

J is TRBJ1-1 and V is TRBV4-1, with D possibly matching TRBD1 (5 bases). Trimming left V 3 bases short and J 6 bases short, with 20 bases between. Looked up from germline, CDR1 is MGHRA and CDR2 is YSYEKL. CDR3 length equals 16 residues. The CDR3 loop is CASSHSSVTGGAEAFF. Here the CDR3 DNA reads TGCGCCAGCAGCCATTCCTCTGTGACTGGAGGGGCTGAAGCTTTCTTT.

The rearrangement uses TRBV7-7 and TRBJ2-1; 9 nucleotides line up with TRBD1. This CDR3 is built from 14 residues. Germline CDR1 and CDR2: SSHAT and FNYEAQ (reference sequence). The junction had 5 bases not matched to a gene; V was cut back by 1 base and J by 10 bases. The CDR3 here is CASSLGDRASEQFF. The CDR3 bases are TGTGCCAGCAGCTTAGGGGACAGGGCGAGCGAGCAGTTCTTC.

The genes are TRBV9 and TRBJ2-3; D may correspond to TRBD1 or TRBD2 (5 bases each). Trimming stripped 4 bases from V and 3 bases from J, with 15 bases between. The CDR3 spans 15 residues. Germline lookup yields CDR1 SGDLS and CDR2 YYNGEE. The CDR3 loop reads CASSPLEGRTDTQYF. The CDR3 region has the DNA TGTGCCAGCAGCCCGCTCGAGGGGAGAACAGATACGCAGTATTTT.

The chain employs TRBV7-2 and TRBJ2-3, with D possibly matching TRBD1 (5 bases). This CDR3 is 14 amino acids long. CDR1 is SGHTA and CDR2 is FQGNSA in the germline V gene. Trimming left V 1 base short and J 6 bases short, with 11 bases between. CDR3 bases: TGTGCCAGCAGCTTAGGAAGGGGAAGGGATACGCAGTATTTT. Amino acid sequence: CASSLGRGRDTQYF.

This chain uses TRBV7-2 with TRBJ2-2, with D perhaps matching TRBD1 (5 bases). This CDR3 is 14 amino acids long. The V and J ends lost 6 bases and 1 base respectively, with 9 bases between them. Per the germline V gene, CDR1 is SGHTA and CDR2 is FQGNSA. Written as DNA, the CDR3 is TGTGCCAGCAGTCAACAGGTGAACACCGGGGAGCTGTTTTTT. Its protein is CASSQQVNTGELFF.

CDR3 sequence: CATSPRGSGANVLTF. The CDR3 bases are TGTGCCACCAGCCCCCGGGGCTCTGGGGCCAACGTCCTGACTTTC. The chain uses TRBV15 and TRBJ2-6, with D possibly matching TRBD2 (5 bases). Germline V gene data show CDR1 as LNHNV and CDR2 as YYDKDF (reference sequence). CDR3 length: 15 amino acids. Trimming left V 5 bases short and J 0 bases short, with 8 bases between. The variable domain in full, completed from reference TRBV15 and TRBJ2-6, reads DAMVIQNPRYQVTQFGKPVTLSCSQTLNHNVMYWYQQKSSQAPKLLFHYYDKDFNNEADTPDNFQSRRPNTSFCFLDIRSPGLGDTAMYLCATSPRGSGANVLTFGAGSRLTVL.

The chain carries TRBV28 and TRBJ2-2; 14 nucleotides align to TRBD2. The CDR3 runs 16 residues. V shed 5 bases and J 6 bases; nucleotides not matched to a gene: 5. CDR1 MDHEN and CDR2 SYDVKM come from the germline V gene. The CDR3 DNA follows: TGTGCCAGCAGTCTGCAGGGACTAGCGGGAGCCGGGGAGCTGTTTTTT. Protein sequence: CASSLQGLAGAGELFF.

The rearrangement joins TRBV9 to TRBJ1-4; TRBD1 matches 7 bases. The CDR3 spans 14 residues. Germline lookup yields CDR1 SGDLS and CDR2 YYNGEE. The junction had 4 bases not matched to a gene; V was cut back by 4 bases and J by 4 bases. The CDR3 region is CASSPGTVNEKLFF. CDR3 bases: TGTGCCAGCAGCCCCGGGACAGTTAATGAAAAACTGTTTTTT.